Below are 7 T cell receptor beta chains sequenced from a single sample in a study of shared clonotypes between healthy human individuals. TCRdb's table, derived via immunoSEQ multiplex PCR, lists solely in-frame clones and lacks some. Here the sample spans about 2 million clones, 90% to 95% being singletons. Sample: naive CD4+ T cells sorted from blood. Regarding subset: CD45RA+ positively selected. The source is a man aged 18 to 35 in good health.

The chain recombines TRBV4-1 with TRBJ1-5; D is ambiguous. The V end was cut by 2 bases, the J end by 0 bases, with 8 bases between. Germline-derived CDR1 and CDR2 are MGHRA and YSYEKL. The CDR3 sequence is 15 residues long. The CDR3 nucleotides are TGCGCCAGCAGCCAATACGGTGATAGCAATCAGCCCCAGCATTTT. Protein product: CASSQYGDSNQPQHF.

V gene TRBV5-4 combines with J gene TRBJ1-2, with 10 bases matching TRBD1. Germline assignment: CDR1 SGHNT and CDR2 YYREEE (reference sequence). Unmatched junction bases numbered 13, after V lost 3 bases and J lost 2 bases. CDR3 size: 18 residues. The CDR3 DNA reads TGTGCCAGCAGCTCCGGGACGGGACAGGGGCCTTCAAACTATGGCTACACCTTC. It is translated as CASSSGTGQGPSNYGYTF.

The chain carries TRBV5-1 and TRBJ1-3; no clear D gene. The V end lost 3 bases, the J end lost 0 bases, and 4 bases lay between the germline ends. This CDR3 region has 13 residues. CDR1 is SGHRS and CDR2 is YFSETQ in the germline V gene. This chain's CDR3 is CASSSYSGNTIYF. As DNA, the CDR3 is TGCGCCAGCAGCTCTTACTCTGGAAACACCATATATTTT.

The CDR3 DNA sequence: TGTGCCAGCAAGGAGGGGGCATTGGGCTCCTACGAGCAGTACTTC. Translating it yields CASKEGALGSYEQYF. The gene calls are TRBV6-5 and TRBJ2-7, with a possible D match to TRBD1 (7 bases). The CDR3 spans 15 residues. From germline, CDR1 is MNHEY and CDR2 SVGAGI. V was pared by 7 bases and J by 0 bases, with 16 bases between.

In this sample, this clone turned up once. J is TRBJ1-2 and V is TRBV28; a weak D match, TRBD1 (6 bases). The germline CDR1 and CDR2 sequences are MDHEN and SYDVKM. The CDR3 covers 19 residues. V was trimmed by 7 bases and J by 5 bases, leaving 32 bases between them. CDR3: CASNSVWGGGHTLGYGYTF. CDR3 nucleotide sequence: TGTGCCAGCAACAGTGTGTGGGGTGGGGGCCATACCTTGGGGTATGGCTACACCTTC.

This clone was recorded only once. This chain links TRBV7-2 with TRBJ2-5, with TRBD2 matching 10 bases. CDR1 and CDR2 from the germline V gene are SGHTA and FQGNSA. J gave up 0 bases and V 4 bases, and 2 bases lay outside the gene matches. The CDR3 is made up of 15 amino acids. This chain's CDR3 is CASSSLAGDQETQYF. The CDR3 DNA reads as TGTGCCAGCAGCTCCCTAGCGGGAGACCAAGAGACCCAGTACTTC.

This rearrangement joins TRBV30 to TRBJ1-3; D not resolved. From germline, CDR1 is GTSNPN and CDR2 SVGIG (reference sequence). The CDR3 has 16 residues. V shed 0 bases and J shed 0 bases, with 12 bases lying between them. CDR3: CAWSVSLSSSGNTIYF. For the CDR3, the DNA is TGTGCCTGGAGTGTTTCTCTCTCGAGCTCTGGAAACACCATATATTTT.